Below are 18 T cell receptor beta chains sequenced from a single sample in a study of blood T cell repertoires in COVID-19. Generated by immunoSEQ multiplex PCR, the TCRdb table keeps only in-frame clones and is missing some. This sample carries tens of thousands of clones, 80% to 90% of them seen once, and the ten largest clones take 2.5% to 3%. The sample comprised peripheral blood. The receptors come from a woman in her fifties or sixties with acute or convalescent COVID-19.

V usage is TRBV6-1 and J usage is TRBJ2-5, with D possibly being TRBD1 (6 bases). Germline CDR1 MNHNS, CDR2 SASEGT. The CDR3 loop spans 12 amino acids. Trimming removed 3 bases from V and 4 bases from J, with 6 bases in between. The CDR3 bases are TGTGCCAGCAGTGACAGGGGAGAGACCCAGTACTTC. It yields the protein CASSDRGETQYF.

V gene TRBV29-1 combines with J gene TRBJ1-2, with D possibly being TRBD1 (6 bases). The CDR3 consists of 16 residues. CDR1 SQVTM and CDR2 ANQGSEA come from the germline V gene. The V and J ends lost 7 bases and 2 bases respectively, with 23 bases between them. CDR3 region: CSAQQYGDRTNYGYTF. The CDR3 DNA follows: TGCAGCGCCCAGCAGTACGGAGACAGGACAAACTATGGCTACACCTTC.

The genes are TRBV21-1 and TRBJ1-5; the table names TRBD1, a call not compared with the DNA. TRBV21-1 is a pseudogene segment. This CDR3 comprises 20 residues. The CDR3 loop is CANKLRDRGREKHSNQPQHF. The CDR3 region has the DNA TGTGCCAACAAGCTGCGCGACAGGGGGCGCGAAAAACATAGCAATCAGCCCCAGCATTTT.

The V and J genes are TRBV2 and TRBJ1-2; 9 positions match TRBD1. CDR3 length equals 15 residues. The V and J ends lost 5 bases and 1 base, in that order; junction bases with no gene match: 5. Germline-derived CDR1 and CDR2 are SNHLY and FYNNEI. The CDR3 is CASSFGTGLNYGYTF. In DNA, the CDR3 is TGTGCCAGCAGTTTCGGGACAGGGCTTAACTATGGCTACACCTTC.

In DNA, the CDR3 is TGCGCCAGCAGCTTGTCTGGTACACGGAACACTGAAGCTTTCTTT. Its translation is CASSLSGTRNTEAFF. This sequence joins TRBV5-1 and TRBJ1-1; D gene ambiguous. The V end lost 1 base, the J end lost 1 base, and 11 bases lay between the germline ends. Germline CDR1 SGHRS, CDR2 YFSETQ. This CDR3 comprises 15 residues.

V usage is TRBV19 and J usage is TRBJ2-2, with a tentative D call TRBD2 (6 bases). Germline V lookup: CDR1 LNHDA, CDR2 SQIVND (reference sequence). CDR3 length equals 14 residues. Trimming removed 3 bases at V and 6 bases at J, with 11 bases between. This CDR3 reads CASSMRGGSGELFF. The CDR3 DNA is TGTGCCAGTAGTATGCGGGGTGGATCCGGGGAGCTGTTTTTT.

The CDR3 here is CASSPRRRGQSPLHF. As DNA, the CDR3 is TGTGCCAGCAGCCCTAGGAGGAGGGGACAGTCACCCCTCCACTTT. The chain carries TRBV7-8 and TRBJ1-6, with 7 bases that match TRBD1. This CDR3 contains 15 residues. V dropped 5 bases and J dropped 10; count of bases not matched to a gene: 11. Germline V CDR1 and CDR2: SGHVS, FQNEAQ.

The CDR3 reads CASSLSGETQYF. Written as DNA, the CDR3 is TGTGCCAGCAGCCTCTCGGGGGAGACCCAGTACTTC. The chain couples TRBV27 to TRBJ2-5; a possible D gene is TRBD2 (5 bases). Trimming took 6 bases from V and 5 from J, leaving 10 bases between them. Germline V gene lookup returns CDR1 MNHEY and CDR2 SMNVEV (reference sequence). The length of the CDR3 is 12 residues.

The V and J genes are TRBV7-2 and TRBJ1-5, with 8 bases fitting TRBD1. CDR1 SGHTA and CDR2 FQGNSA come from the germline V gene. Trimming took 6 bases from V and 5 from J; bases not matched to a gene: 6. The CDR3 is made up of 14 amino acids. The CDR3 spells CASRAGTGYQPQHF. CDR3 bases: TGTGCCAGCAGGGCCGGGACAGGATATCAGCCCCAGCATTTT.

CDR3 nucleotide sequence: TGTGCCAGCAGCGGTGGCGGGGGGTCCATGAACACTGAAGCTTTCTTT. It codes for CASSGGGGSMNTEAFF. The genes are TRBV5-4 and TRBJ1-1; perhaps TRBD1 as D (5 bases). The germline V gene has CDR1 SGHNT and CDR2 YYREEE (reference sequence). V was cut by 4 bases and J by 0 bases, with 16 bases left in between. The CDR3 loop spans 16 amino acids.

Only a few counts were recorded for this clone. V is TRBV10-2 and J is TRBJ1-1; D not resolved. Trimming removed 4 bases at V and 5 bases at J, with 11 bases between. CDR1 is WSHSY and CDR2 is SAAADI in the germline V gene. This CDR3 is built from 13 residues. The CDR3 sequence is CASSVTRPTEAFF. As DNA, the CDR3 is TGCGCCAGCAGTGTGACCAGGCCAACTGAAGCTTTCTTT.

The chain uses TRBV5-6 and TRBJ1-3; D perhaps matches TRBD1 (6 bases). V was trimmed by 6 bases and J by 3 bases, leaving 13 bases between them. This CDR3 is 14 amino acids long. Germline CDR1 reads SGHDT; CDR2 reads YYEEEE. The CDR3 nucleotides are TGTGCCAGCACCAATACAGGGAGTGGAAACACCATATATTTT. Its translation is CASTNTGSGNTIYF.

The chain is built from TRBV15 and TRBJ2-3; 10 bases align to TRBD2. Germline CDR1 and CDR2: LNHNV and YYDKDF (reference sequence). The CDR3 runs 17 residues. V shed 4 bases and J 2 bases; nucleotides not matched to a gene: 9. CDR3 in DNA: TGTGCCACCAGCACTACCACACTAGCGGGGTCCACAGATACGCAGTATTTT. It yields the protein CATSTTTLAGSTDTQYF.

The rearrangement joins TRBV5-4 to TRBJ1-1, with TRBD1 matching 8 bases. This CDR3 region has 16 residues. Germline assignment: CDR1 SGHNT and CDR2 YYREEE (reference sequence). The ends lost 0 bases at V and 5 bases at J; junction bases unmatched: 9. In DNA, the CDR3 is TGTGCCAGCAGCTTGGGGGCAGGGGGCGCAGGGACTGAAGCTTTCTTT. It is translated as CASSLGAGGAGTEAFF.

Only a few counts were recorded for this clone. V and J are TRBV7-9 and TRBJ1-2; the D is unclear. Trimming shortened V by 5 bases and J by 4 bases, and 8 bases separated the two germline ends. Germline-derived CDR1 and CDR2 are SEHNR and FQNEAQ (reference sequence). The CDR3 length is 12 residues. CDR3 in amino acids: CASSRPGYGYTF. CDR3 DNA sequence: TGTGCCAGCAGCCGCCCAGGCTATGGCTACACCTTC.

This chain links TRBV6-5 with TRBJ2-1, with TRBD2 matching 10 bases. V shed 7 bases and J 7 bases; nucleotides not matched to a gene: 7. The CDR3 is 14 amino acids. In germline, CDR1 is MNHEY, CDR2 SVGAGI. The DNA for the CDR3 is TGTGCCAGCAATCAGGGACTAGCGCGAAATGAGCAGTTCTTC. It translates to CASNQGLARNEQFF.

Only one count was recorded for this clone. The chain recombines TRBV15 with TRBJ2-7; possible D gene TRBD1, 5 bases. Trimming stripped 0 bases from V and 0 bases from J, with 12 bases between. The CDR3 length is 16 residues. CDR1 is LNHNV and CDR2 is YYDKDF in the germline V gene (reference sequence). The CDR3 bases are TGTGCCACCAGCAGAGATTTAAAGACAGCCTCCTACGAGCAGTACTTC. Protein sequence: CATSRDLKTASYEQYF.

The chain is built from TRBV5-4 and TRBJ2-4; tentative D call: TRBD1 (5 bases). Trimming shortened V by 3 bases and J by 2 bases, and 12 bases separated the two germline ends. Per germline, CDR1 SGHNT and CDR2 YYREEE (reference sequence). The CDR3 has 15 residues. CDR3 DNA sequence: TGTGCCAGCAGCTGGAAGGGGAACACCAAAAACATTCAGTACTTC. Translated: CASSWKGNTKNIQYF.